The following is a T cell receptor beta chain sequence with its context. The data are from a study of blood T cell repertoires in COVID-19. The protocol was immunoSEQ multiplex PCR, while the TCRdb copy is restricted to in-frame clones and leaves out a portion. The sample includes a few hundred thousand clones, about four fifths seen only once; the top ten take less than 2%. The source of this sequence is a woman between 40 and 50 years old who had recovered from COVID-19. Sequencing input: peripheral blood.

The CDR3 spells CASSQDRAGYGNTIYF. In DNA form, the CDR3 reads TGCGCCAGCAGCCAAGATCGGGCAGGGTATGGAAACACCATATATTTT. The V and J genes are TRBV4-1 and TRBJ1-3, with D possibly matching TRBD1 (5 bases). Germline loops: CDR1 MGHRA, CDR2 YSYEKL. Trimming left V 0 bases short and J 3 bases short, with 12 bases between. This CDR3 is 16 amino acids long.